This is a list of T cell receptor beta chains from one sample in a study of monozygotic twins with inflammatory bowel disease. TCRdb re-called the 5' RACE reads and gives one entry per CDR3 protein, without DNA. The sample spans about 380,000 distinct CDR3 sequences; the ten largest clones claim about 2.5%. Sequencing was done on a sample of blood. These receptors all stem from a human donor with ulcerative colitis or Crohn's disease, or a healthy co-twin of an affected twin (not recorded which). Both conserved end residues are part of each CDR3.

J,V,CDR3
TRBJ2-7,TRBV14,CASSQDRGSGGFYEQYF
TRBJ2-7,TRBV12-3/TRBV12-4,CASRPTSGGDREQYF
TRBJ2-3,TRBV29-1,CSADLTTSTDTQYF
TRBJ2-4,TRBV18,CASSPPGAKNIQYF
TRBJ2-1,TRBV4-3,CASSQEVTQRVRYEQFF
TRBJ2-7,TRBV20-1,CSVSGSSYEQYF
TRBJ2-1,TRBV19,CASRPREVLRYNEQFF
TRBJ2-4,TRBV20-1,CSASETAENIQYF
TRBJ2-1,TRBV15,CATSRGGESSYNEQFF
TRBJ2-7,TRBV19,CASTSFAGQGLDEQYF
TRBJ1-5,TRBV3-1,CASSPTGYSNQPQHF
TRBJ2-4,TRBV7-9,CASSLAGGDQNIQYF
TRBJ1-2,TRBV12-3/TRBV12-4,CASSLVRTYGYTF
TRBJ2-5,TRBV4-3,CASSQEGQGSTGTQYF
TRBJ1-2,TRBV29-1,CSVDRNYGYTF
TRBJ2-7,TRBV5-1,CASSISGAPGEQYF